This TCR beta chain was sequenced for a study of blood T cell repertoires in COVID-19. Across the whole study: COVID-19 samples from acute and convalescent phases originated in the United States, Italy and Spain.

CDR1 is SGDLS and CDR2 is YYNGEE in the germline V gene. V lost 4 bases and J 0 bases, leaving 11 bases between the germline ends. The CDR3 is 15 amino acids. Per the study methods: Estimation of nucleated cell counts relied on the amplification of reference gene primers. Using immunoSEQ multiplex PCR, the repertoire was profiled, and TCRdb retains in-frame clones only, with some absent. That table supplies the V and J calls and clone size; D and trimming were determined from the DNA. The profile shows about 99,000 clones, around 79% of them singletons. The TCR sequence derives from a woman of 80 years or more with active or convalescent COVID-19. Specimen: peripheral blood. The genes are TRBV9 and TRBJ1-3, with no clear D. For the CDR3, the DNA is TGTGCCAGCAGCCGAGACACCAACTCTGGAAACACCATATATTTT. Translation gives CASSRDTNSGNTIYF.